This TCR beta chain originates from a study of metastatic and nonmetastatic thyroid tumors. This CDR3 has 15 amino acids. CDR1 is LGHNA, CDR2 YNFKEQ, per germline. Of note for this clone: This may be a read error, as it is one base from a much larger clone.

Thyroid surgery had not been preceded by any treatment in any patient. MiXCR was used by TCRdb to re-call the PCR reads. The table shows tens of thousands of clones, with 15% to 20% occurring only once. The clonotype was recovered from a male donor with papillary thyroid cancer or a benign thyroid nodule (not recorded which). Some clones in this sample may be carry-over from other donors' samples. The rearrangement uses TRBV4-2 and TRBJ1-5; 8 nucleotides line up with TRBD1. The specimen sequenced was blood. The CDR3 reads CVSSQEWDRSGPQHF. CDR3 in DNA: TGTGTCAGCAGCCAAGAATGGGACAGGAGCGGGCCCCAGCATTTT.